These 10 T cell receptor beta chains came from one sample sequenced in a study of vaccination and CD4 T cells after COVID-19. The treatment is: roughly nine-day PBMC culture with coronavirus spike peptide pools or control peptides (ViraFEST assay). Their antigens are not known. Sequenced with the Oncomine TCR Beta short-read assay was DNA taken from cultured CD4+ T cells. MiXCR, applied by TCRdb to the PCR reads, yields one record per CDR3 protein. The sample shows just over 9,500 distinct CDR3 sequences, roughly two thirds of them seen only once. The sequencing input was CD4+ T cells from blood, cultured in vitro. Source of these receptors: a human donor who had recovered from COVID-19.

The chain is built from TRBV30 and TRBJ1-2, with no clear D. V lost 3 bases to trimming and J lost 3 bases, with 11 bases between them. Germline V gene lookup returns CDR1 GTSNPN and CDR2 SVGIG (reference sequence). The CDR3 spans 13 residues. CDR3 nucleotides: TGTGCCTGGAGAGGTGCGGAAGACTATGGCTACACCTTC. Translation: CAWRGAEDYGYTF.

This clonotype has just a few counts. This sequence joins TRBV7-9 and TRBJ2-5, with 7 bases matching TRBD2. The CDR3 has 16 amino acids. With V trimmed by 3 bases and J by 3 bases, 10 bases remained unmatched. Germline lookup yields CDR1 SEHNR and CDR2 FQNEAQ (reference sequence). CDR3 bases: TGTGCCAGCAGCTTTGGGAGGGGAGGGGCGGAAGAGACCCAGTACTTC. This codes for CASSFGRGGAEETQYF.

This clonotype turned up a few times. The J gene is TRBJ1-6, the V gene TRBV7-2; no firm D call. CDR1 is SGHTA and CDR2 is FQGNSA in the germline V gene. The V and J ends lost 1 base and 5 bases respectively, with 3 bases between them. CDR3 size: 13 residues. The CDR3 loop reads CASSLGHNSPLHF. In nucleotides, the CDR3 is TGTGCCAGCAGCTTAGGACATAATTCACCCCTCCACTTT.

This clonotype was detected only once. This rearrangement joins TRBV6-1 to TRBJ2-2, with D possibly matching TRBD1 (6 bases). CDR1 and CDR2 (germline): MNHNS, SASEGT. CDR3 length: 18 amino acids. V was clipped by 4 bases and J by 4 bases, with 22 bases between them. The CDR3 spells CASSAPSWGQVGTGELFF. The CDR3 coding sequence is TGTGCCAGCAGTGCACCGTCCTGGGGGCAAGTCGGCACCGGGGAGCTGTTTTTT.

This CDR3 reads CASSRGDRGTQPQHF. DNA for the CDR3: TGTGCCAGCAGTAGAGGGGACAGGGGAACTCAGCCCCAGCATTTT. The genes are TRBV28 and TRBJ1-5, with 10 nucleotides matching TRBD1. Germline V gives CDR1 MDHEN, CDR2 SYDVKM. The trim removed 5 bases at V and 6 bases at J, leaving 7 bases unmatched. The CDR3 consists of 15 residues.

This clonotype has a handful of counts. This chain uses TRBV19 with TRBJ1-5; TRBD1 might be the D (6 bases). The CDR3 loop spans 14 amino acids. V lost 4 bases and J 4 bases, leaving 11 bases between the germline ends. Germline V gene lookup returns CDR1 LNHDA and CDR2 SQIVND (reference sequence). The CDR3: CASSTTGTNQPQHF. The CDR3 DNA follows: TGTGCCAGTAGTACCACCGGGACAAATCAGCCCCAGCATTTT.

This chain joins TRBV20-1 and TRBJ1-1; possibly TRBD1 for D (6 bases). Trimming stripped 4 bases from V and 1 base from J, with 13 bases between. The CDR3 is 14 residues long. Germline values: CDR1 DFQATT, CDR2 SNEGSKA (reference sequence). As DNA, the CDR3 is TGCAGTGCTACGGAACAGGGAGCGAACACTGAAGCTTTCTTT. As protein: CSATEQGANTEAFF.

The chain recombines TRBV10-1 with TRBJ1-2; D is ambiguous. Trimming cost V 2 bases and J 8 bases, with 9 bases left between them. Germline V gene sequence: CDR1 WNHNN, CDR2 SYGVQD (reference sequence). This CDR3 has 12 residues. The CDR3 loop reads CASSEDRLGYTF. The CDR3 nucleotides read TGCGCCAGCAGTGAGGACCGCTTGGGCTACACCTTC.

The rearrangement uses TRBV7-2 and TRBJ1-3; no reliable D call. From germline, CDR1 is SGHTA and CDR2 FQGNSA. CDR3 length equals 15 residues. The ends were cut back, 0 bases at V and 1 base at J, with 7 bases in the middle. The CDR3 DNA sequence: TGTGCCAGCAGCTTAGCGACGACTTCTGGAAACACCATATATTTT. This encodes CASSLATTSGNTIYF.

V and J are TRBV19 and TRBJ1-5, with D possibly matching TRBD1 (5 bases). CDR3 size: 17 residues. V gave up 1 base and J gave up 9 bases, with 22 bases separating them. Germline V CDR1 and CDR2: LNHDA, SQIVND (reference sequence). CDR3 sequence reads: CASSIVDTPGARGPQHF. The CDR3 DNA is TGTGCCAGTAGTATAGTGGACACCCCCGGAGCTCGCGGGCCCCAGCATTTT.